The clone carrying this T cell receptor (beta chain) was seen only once. This entry is derived from a study of blood T cell repertoires in COVID-19. Overall study context: COVID-19 samples, acute and convalescent, were from the United States, Italy and Spain.

The authors' processing: Nucleated cell number was recorded as an estimate derived from reference gene primer amplification. Sequencing was performed with immunoSEQ multiplex PCR; in TCRdb, only in-frame clones are kept and a portion is missing. V and J calls and clone size are as listed in that table; D and trimming were resolved from the DNA. The repertoire consists of some 260,000 clones, with 80% to 90% occurring once and the leading ten covering around 1.4%. This TCR was recovered from a man older than 75 with acute or convalescent COVID-19. Input material: peripheral blood.

The DNA of the CDR3 is TGCAGCGTGAGGGAGGATGGCCTGGCGCGAAACACCGGGGAGCTGTTTTTT. Its translation: CSVREDGLARNTGELFF. The chain carries TRBV29-1 and TRBJ2-2, with D possibly TRBD2 on 6 matching bases. CDR1 and CDR2 (germline): SQVTM, ANQGSEA. Trimming shortened V by 6 bases and J by 2 bases, and 22 bases separated the two germline ends. This CDR3 is 17 amino acids long.